The 14 T cell receptor beta chains presented below share a single source sample, sequenced in a study of blood T cells in healthy people across ages. PCR was performed a second time for roughly 7 to 11 cycles using a sample-barcoded 5' primer and a J-beta primer mix. TCRdb ran MiXCR on the 5' RACE reads and lists one entry per CDR3 protein. The data show over a million distinct CDR3 sequences, approximately 59% seen once. The sequenced material came from blood. The receptors were gathered from a young man in good health.

CDR3 sequence: CASSRRASGDTQYF. CDR3 DNA: TGTGCCAGCAGCCGCCGGGCTAGTGGAGATACGCAGTATTTT. The chain has TRBV7-6 and TRBJ2-3; no reliable D call. The CDR3 spans 14 residues. V lost 5 bases and J lost 5, with 14 bases in between. Looked up from germline, CDR1 is SGHVS and CDR2 is FNYEAQ.

The chain recombines TRBV12-3 or TRBV12-4 with TRBJ2-4; tentatively, D is TRBD2 (6 bases). The DNA end lines up better with TRBJ2-7; the J call may be wrong. The CDR3 spans 16 residues. For the CDR3, the DNA is TGTGCCAGCAGTTTAGAGAGGAGGGAACTCACCTACGAGCAGTACTTC. It specifies CASSLERRELTYEQYF.

The chain combines TRBV10-2 with TRBJ1-1, with D hard to call. V shed 2 bases and J shed 1 base, with 8 bases lying between them. Germline V lookup: CDR1 WSHSY, CDR2 SAAADI. CDR3 length: 14 amino acids. Written as DNA, the CDR3 is TGCGCCAGCAGTGAGAGCGGGCAGAACACTGAAGCTTTCTTT. Protein: CASSESGQNTEAFF.

The gene calls are TRBV25-1 and TRBJ2-1; the match to TRBD2 covers 9 bases. V lost 5 bases and J lost 6; bases outside the gene matches: 8. This CDR3 is built from 15 residues. Germline values: CDR1 MGHDK, CDR2 SYGVNS. The CDR3 DNA is TGTGCCAGCAGTCTCACACTAGCGGGCGGCAATGAGCAGTTCTTC. This gives the protein CASSLTLAGGNEQFF.

This clonotype showed up just a few times. At one boundary the junction diverges from the germline segment, which might be a read error. DNA of the CDR3: TGTGCTAGCAGCTTCTCGACAGGGGAGCAAGAGACCCAGTACTTC. Its translation is CASSFSTGEQETQYF. The chain is built from TRBV7-7 and TRBJ2-5; 8 nucleotides agree with TRBD1. The germline CDR1 and CDR2 sequences are SSHAT and FNYEAQ (reference sequence). The CDR3 loop spans 15 amino acids.

The chain carries TRBV14 and TRBJ2-2; 11 bases line up with TRBD2. The V gene end was trimmed by 1 base and the J gene end by 2 bases; junction bases not matched to a gene: 9. Looked up from germline, CDR1 is SGHDN and CDR2 is FVKESK. The CDR3 runs to 19 residues. The CDR3 region is CASSQVASGTSGNTGELFF. The CDR3 DNA is TGTGCCAGCAGCCAAGTGGCGAGCGGGACTAGCGGAAACACCGGGGAGCTGTTTTTT.

Only a few counts were recorded for this clonotype. The chain links TRBV6-2 or TRBV6-3 to TRBJ1-6, with a tentative D call TRBD1 (5 bases). V was trimmed by 6 bases and J by 15 bases, leaving 15 bases between them. CDR3 length equals 12 residues. Per germline, CDR1 MNHEY and CDR2 SVGEGT. The CDR3 is CASSYGGSHLHF. Here the CDR3 DNA reads TGTGCCAGCAGCTACGGGGGTTCCCACCTCCACTTT.

The chain carries TRBV3-1 and TRBJ2-7; D remains unclear. Trimming removed 2 bases at V and 3 bases at J, with 11 bases between. CDR3 length: 14 amino acids. CDR1 and CDR2 from the germline V gene are LGHDT and YNNKEL (reference sequence). The CDR3 loop is CASSQTPANYEQYF. CDR3 sequence (DNA): TGTGCCAGCAGCCAAACTCCAGCAAACTACGAGCAGTACTTC.

This clonotype was detected ten times or more. This rearrangement joins TRBV29-1 to TRBJ2-1; 7 bases align to TRBD2. The CDR3 loop spans 14 amino acids. The germline V gene encodes CDR1 SQVTM and CDR2 ANQGSEA. Unmatched junction bases numbered 3, after V lost 4 bases and J lost 0 bases. Written as DNA, the CDR3 is TGCAGCGTTGCTAGCGGAAGCTCCTACAATGAGCAGTTCTTC. Translation: CSVASGSSYNEQFF.

Of note for this clonotype: The junction shows a germline mismatch at one end, possibly a read error. V gene TRBV7-2 combines with J gene TRBJ2-3; TRBD2 agrees at 7 bases. From germline, CDR1 is SGHTA and CDR2 FQGNSA. CDR3 size: 14 residues. CDR3 sequence: CASSVAGETDTQYF. The CDR3 DNA sequence: TGTGCCAGCAGCGTAGCGGGCGAAACAGATACGCAGTATTTT.

This clonotype was seen at least ten times. The chain recombines TRBV15 with TRBJ2-3; tentative D call: TRBD2 (6 bases). V dropped 1 base and J dropped 2 bases, with 10 bases sitting between them. CDR1 and CDR2 from the germline V gene are LNHNV and YYDKDF (reference sequence). The CDR3 spans 15 residues. The CDR3 region is CATSRGTTNTDTQYF. CDR3 nucleotide sequence: TGTGCCACCAGCAGAGGGACTACCAACACAGATACGCAGTATTTT.

The chain joins TRBV2 to TRBJ2-7, with 10 bases identical to TRBD1. The ends lost 8 bases at V and 3 bases at J; junction bases unmatched: 4. Germline V gives CDR1 SNHLY, CDR2 FYNNEI. This CDR3 is built from 13 residues. CDR3 DNA sequence: TGTGCCAGCTGGGGACAGGGGCGCTACGAGCAGTACTTC. Protein sequence: CASWGQGRYEQYF. The entire variable domain, with the rest obtained from reference TRBV2 and TRBJ2-7, is as follows: EPEVTQTPSHQVTQMGQEVILRCVPISNHLYFYWYRQILGQKVEFLVSFYNNEISEKSEIFDDQFSVERPDGSNFTLKIRSTKLEDSAMYFCASWGQGRYEQYFGPGTRLTVT.

The chain joins TRBV25-1 to TRBJ1-4, with D possibly TRBD1 on 5 matching bases. The V gene's germline CDR1 is MGHDK and CDR2 SYGVNS. CDR3 length: 11 amino acids. Trimming took 11 bases from V and 8 from J, leaving 12 bases between them. Here the CDR3 DNA reads TGTGCCGCGGGGCAGCTAGAAAAACTGTTTTTT. Translated, it gives CAAGQLEKLFF.

In the case of this clonotype: This likely comes from a read error, as the CDR3 has no conserved phenylalanine or tryptophan at its end. The chain couples TRBV10-3 to TRBJ1-4, with 8 bases aligning to TRBD1. The CDR3 consists of 15 residues. Trimming removed 3 bases from V and 4 bases from J; junction bases left unmatched: 4. Germline V CDR1 and CDR2: ENHRY, SYGVKD. The CDR3 nucleotides are TGTGCCATCAGTGACCCCGACAGGGGTAATGAAAAACTGTTTGTT. As protein: CAISDPDRGNEKLFV.